Listed below are T cell receptor beta chains from one sample, sequenced in a study of T cell repertoires in cytomegalovirus infection. TCRdb independently ran MiXCR on the reads; one entry per CDR3 protein. The sample includes around 280,000 distinct CDR3 sequences, about a tenth of them seen just once. The sample was PBMCs. These receptors all stem from a human donor in good health (CMV status not recorded). Some clones in this sample may be carry-over from other donors' samples. Both conserved end residues are part of each CDR3. A D gene is named only where the DNA matches it firmly. Clone size is shown for a subset of rows, as once, few, many or a class of expanded clone.

TRBJ2-1,TRBV20-1,.,many,15,TGCAGTGCTAGAGATCGTACGGGGGCGAGGAATGAGCAGTTCTTC,CSARDRTGARNEQFF
TRBJ1-6,TRBV19,.,few,13,TGTGCCAGTTCCGGGACGGTCAATTCACCCCTCCACTTT,CASSGTVNSPLHF
TRBJ2-1,TRBV7-6,.,many,13,TGTGCCAGCAGTCAGGGATCCTACAATGAGCAGTTCTTC,CASSQGSYNEQFF
TRBJ1-2,TRBV11-2,.,many,13,TGTGCCGCAGCGGACACCCGGCGTCGTGGCTACACCTTC,CAAADTRRRGYTF
TRBJ1-5,TRBV7-2,.,many,15,TGTGCCAGCAGCTTAGCGGGCAGAGTCCATCAGCCCCAGCATTTT,CASSLAGRVHQPQHF
TRBJ1-1,TRBV19,TRBD1,many,13,TGTGCCAGTAGCCCGGGACAGGGTACTGAAGCTTTCTTT,CASSPGQGTEAFF
TRBJ1-1,TRBV28,.,many,14,TGTGCCAGCAGTTCAGCCGACCTGAACACTGAAGCTTTCTTT,CASSSADLNTEAFF
TRBJ1-6,TRBV7-9,TRBD1,many,13,TGTGCCAGCAACGGACAGGGTCATTCACCCCTCCACTTT,CASNGQGHSPLHF
TRBJ2-2,TRBV7-9,TRBD1,many,16,TGTGCCAGCAGGATTGGGACAGGGTCGAAAACCGGGGAGCTGTTTTTT,CASRIGTGSKTGELFF
TRBJ1-2,TRBV3-1,.,many,12,TGTGCCAGCAGCCTCCACGGATATGGCTACACCTTC,CASSLHGYGYTF
TRBJ2-1,TRBV20-1,TRBD1,.,14,TGCAGTGCTCTCGACAGGGCAAAATACAATGAGCAGTTCTTC,CSALDRAKYNEQFF
TRBJ2-2,TRBV19,.,many,16,TGTGCCAGTACCTCCTATGTGGACAGTCTTATCGGGGAGCTGTTTTTT,CASTSYVDSLIGELFF
TRBJ2-7,TRBV20-1,TRBD1,few,14,TGCAGTGCTAGGGGGACAGGGAAAGTAAACGAGCAGTACTTC,CSARGTGKVNEQYF
TRBJ1-2,TRBV13,.,many,16,TGTGCCAGCAGCCCTATCAGGGACGGACTACTCTATGGCTACACCTTC,CASSPIRDGLLYGYTF
TRBJ2-4,TRBV28,TRBD2,many,16,TGTGCCAGCAGTCCCCTCGGGGGGTCCCGGGGAAACATTCAGTACTTC,CASSPLGGSRGNIQYF
TRBJ1-2,TRBV5-6,.,many,15,TGTGCCAGCAGCTACACAGGGCCCCTCAACTATGGCTACACCTTC,CASSYTGPLNYGYTF
TRBJ1-5,TRBV20-1,.,many,16,TGCAGTGCTAGTGATCGGGGATACAGCGGCAATCAGCCCCAGCATTTT,CSASDRGYSGNQPQHF
TRBJ2-1,TRBV5-4,TRBD1,many,16,TGTGCCAGCACCCCGGCCGAGGCACAGGGGTACAATGAGCAGTTCTTC,CASTPAEAQGYNEQFF
TRBJ2-1,TRBV7-2,.,many,14,TGTGCCAGCAGCTTACCTCTTTGGGGTAATGAGCAGTTCTTC,CASSLPLWGNEQFF
TRBJ1-4,TRBV7-9,.,few,16,TGTGCCAGCGGACCGAGGGGAGTTGGAAATGTTGAAAAACTGTTTTTT,CASGPRGVGNVEKLFF
TRBJ1-2,TRBV28,.,many,17,TGTGCCAGCAGCTTATTGACGGGTTCTCGGTCCCTTAGAGGCTACACCTTC,CASSLLTGSRSLRGYTF
TRBJ1-1,TRBV29-1,TRBD1,many,14,TGCAGCGCCCTGACAGGGGGCGCGAACACTGAAGCTTTCTTT,CSALTGGANTEAFF
TRBJ2-1,TRBV20-1,.,.,13,TGCAGTGCCCCTCGGAGCTCCTACAATGAGCAGTTCTTC,CSAPRSSYNEQFF
TRBJ2-6,TRBV29-1,.,few,13,TGCAGCGTGACAGTCTGGGGGGCCAACGTCCTGACTTTC,CSVTVWGANVLTF
TRBJ2-1,TRBV20-1,.,.,14,TGCAGTGCCTCCCCCGGCCAGGGCGGGAATGAGCAGTTCTTC,CSASPGQGGNEQFF
TRBJ2-4,TRBV3-1,.,.,13,TGTGCCAGCAGCCAACTTCCCGACCGGCTTAGAAACTTC,CASSQLPDRLRNF
TRBJ1-5,TRBV28,.,.,13,TGTGCCTCCCAAAGCAGGGGCAATCAGCCCCAGCATTTT,CASQSRGNQPQHF
TRBJ2-1,TRBV11-3,.,many,17,TGTGCCAGCAGCTTAGGAGTGCAGCGGCCCTCCTACAATGAGCAGTTCTTC,CASSLGVQRPSYNEQFF
TRBJ1-4,TRBV29-1,.,.,13,TGCAGCGTCCGGGACACCCCTAATGAAAAACTGTTTTTT,CSVRDTPNEKLFF
TRBJ1-6,TRBV12-3/TRBV12-4,.,many,16,TGTGCCAGCACCTTAGGGGAGGCGGTAAGAAATTCACCCCTCCACTTT,CASTLGEAVRNSPLHF
TRBJ2-2,TRBV11-2,TRBD2,many,18,TGTGCCAGCACCTCAAGGCTAGCGGGGGGCACGAACACCGGGGAGCTGTTTTTT,CASTSRLAGGTNTGELFF
TRBJ2-1,TRBV29-1,.,few,12,TGCAGTTCTCGGCGGGGACCTGGAGAGCAGTTCTTC,CSSRRGPGEQFF
TRBJ2-2,TRBV6-1,.,.,10,TGTGCCAGCGTAACCGGGGAGCTGTTTTTT,CASVTGELFF
TRBJ1-1,TRBV6-6,TRBD1,many,16,TGTGCCAGCAGTTACTCGAGAGGGGGCGGGAGCACTGAAGCTTTCTTT,CASSYSRGGGSTEAFF
TRBJ2-1,TRBV9,.,many,13,TGTGCCAGCAGCGTTAGGGGATCAAATGAGCAGTTCTTC,CASSVRGSNEQFF
TRBJ1-1,TRBV2,.,many,10,TGTGCCAGCAGTGGGAGTGAAGCTTTCTTT,CASSGSEAFF
TRBJ1-5,TRBV7-8,TRBD1,many,15,TGTGCCAGCATCCTAGGGACAGGGGCCAATCAGCCCCAGCATTTT,CASILGTGANQPQHF
TRBJ1-2,TRBV7-2,.,many,15,TGTGCCAGCGGCCGGGGCTCGGGGGGCCTCTATGGCTACACCTTC,CASGRGSGGLYGYTF
TRBJ1-2,TRBV20-1,.,few,16,TGCAGTGCTAGACCCCAGGGTCAAGGGGGGCAAATGGGCTACACCTTC,CSARPQGQGGQMGYTF
TRBJ2-5,TRBV28,TRBD1,many,14,TGTGCCAGCAGCCCCGGGACAGTCCAAGAGACCCAGTACTTC,CASSPGTVQETQYF
TRBJ2-1,TRBV6-6,.,few,14,TGTGCCAGCAGCTCAGACAGATTTTACAATGAGCAGTTCTTC,CASSSDRFYNEQFF
TRBJ2-7,TRBV27,.,many,12,TGTGCCAGCAGTTTATTGGGCTACGAGCAGTACTTC,CASSLLGYEQYF
TRBJ1-2,TRBV20-1,.,few,11,TGCAGTGCTAGGGTGGGGTGGGGCTACACCTTC,CSARVGWGYTF
TRBJ2-5,TRBV20-1,TRBD2,.,16,TGCAGTGCTAGTGATTCTCAGCGGGGGTACCAAGAGACCCAGTACTTC,CSASDSQRGYQETQYF
TRBJ2-1,TRBV2,TRBD2,few,14,TGTGCCAGCATCTGGACTAGCGCCAACAATGAGCAGTTCTTC,CASIWTSANNEQFF